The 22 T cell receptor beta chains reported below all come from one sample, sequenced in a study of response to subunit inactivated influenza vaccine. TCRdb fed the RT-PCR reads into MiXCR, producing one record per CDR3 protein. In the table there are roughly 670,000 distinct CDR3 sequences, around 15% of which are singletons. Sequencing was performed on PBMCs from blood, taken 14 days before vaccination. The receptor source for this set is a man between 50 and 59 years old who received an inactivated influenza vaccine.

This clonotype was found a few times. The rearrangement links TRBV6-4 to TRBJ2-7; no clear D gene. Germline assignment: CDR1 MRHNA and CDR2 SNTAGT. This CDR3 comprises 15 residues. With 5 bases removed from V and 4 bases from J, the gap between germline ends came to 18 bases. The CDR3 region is CASSNKNPGDYEQYF. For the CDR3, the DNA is TGTGCCAGCAGTAATAAAAACCCCGGAGATTACGAGCAGTACTTC.

CDR3 in amino acids: CSARIPGADTQYF. The CDR3, as DNA: TGCAGTGCTAGAATCCCTGGGGCAGATACGCAGTATTTT. The gene calls are TRBV20-1 and TRBJ2-3; D is ambiguous. The CDR3 spans 13 residues. Germline V gene data show CDR1 as DFQATT and CDR2 as SNEGSKA (reference sequence). Trimming left V 2 bases short and J 4 bases short, with 10 bases between.

The DNA of the CDR3 is TGCAGTGCTAGCGATTCGACTGCCTCCTACGAGCAGTACTTC. The encoded protein is CSASDSTASYEQYF. The rearrangement joins TRBV20-1 to TRBJ2-7, with no clear D. This CDR3 is built from 14 residues. Trimming removed 3 bases at V and 0 bases at J, with 12 bases between. Germline V gene lookup returns CDR1 DFQATT and CDR2 SNEGSKA (reference sequence).

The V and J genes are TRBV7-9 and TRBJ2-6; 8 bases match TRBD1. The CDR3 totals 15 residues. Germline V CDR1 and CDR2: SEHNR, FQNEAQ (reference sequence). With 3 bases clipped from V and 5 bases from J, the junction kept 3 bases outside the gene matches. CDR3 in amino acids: CASSLGQARANVLTF. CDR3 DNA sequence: TGTGCCAGCAGCTTGGGACAGGCCAGGGCCAACGTCCTGACTTTC.

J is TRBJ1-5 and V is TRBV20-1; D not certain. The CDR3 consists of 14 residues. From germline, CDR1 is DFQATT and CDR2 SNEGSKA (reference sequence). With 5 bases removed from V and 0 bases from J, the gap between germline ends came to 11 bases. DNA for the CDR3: TGCAGTGCTCCCGACGGGTATAGCAATCAGCCCCAGCATTTT. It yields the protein CSAPDGYSNQPQHF.

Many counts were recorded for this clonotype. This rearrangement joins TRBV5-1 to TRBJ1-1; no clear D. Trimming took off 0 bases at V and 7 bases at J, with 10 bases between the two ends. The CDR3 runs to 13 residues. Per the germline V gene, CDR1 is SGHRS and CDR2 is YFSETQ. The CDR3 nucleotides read TGCGCCAGCAGCTTGGCTGTAGATTTTGAAGCTTTCTTT. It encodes CASSLAVDFEAFF. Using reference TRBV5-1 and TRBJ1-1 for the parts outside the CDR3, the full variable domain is KAGVTQTPRYLIKTRGQQVTLSCSPISGHRSVSWYQQTPGQGLQFLFEYFSETQRNKGNFPGRFSGRQFSNSRSEMNVSTLELGDSALYLCASSLAVDFEAFFGQGTRLTVV.

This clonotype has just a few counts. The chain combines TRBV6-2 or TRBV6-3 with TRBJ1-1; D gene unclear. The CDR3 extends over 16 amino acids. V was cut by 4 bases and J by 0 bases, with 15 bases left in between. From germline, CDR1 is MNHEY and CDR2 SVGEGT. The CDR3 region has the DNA TGTGCCAGCAGTTTCTCCCGTGAGCGCATGAACACTGAAGCTTTCTTT. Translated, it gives CASSFSRERMNTEAFF.

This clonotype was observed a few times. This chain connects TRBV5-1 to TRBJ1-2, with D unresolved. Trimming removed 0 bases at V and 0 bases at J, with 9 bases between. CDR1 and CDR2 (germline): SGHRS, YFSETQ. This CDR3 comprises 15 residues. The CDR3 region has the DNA TGCGCCAGCAGCTTGGTCGACCCGTCTAACTATGGCTACACCTTC. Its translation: CASSLVDPSNYGYTF.

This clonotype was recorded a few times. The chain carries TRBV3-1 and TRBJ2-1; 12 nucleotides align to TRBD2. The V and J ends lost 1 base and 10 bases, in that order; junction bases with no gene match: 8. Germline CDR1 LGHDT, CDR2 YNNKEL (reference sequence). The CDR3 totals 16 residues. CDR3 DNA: TGTGCCAGCAGCCAAGCGGCTAGCGGGGGGGCTTGGGAGCAGTTCTTC. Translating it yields CASSQAASGGAWEQFF.

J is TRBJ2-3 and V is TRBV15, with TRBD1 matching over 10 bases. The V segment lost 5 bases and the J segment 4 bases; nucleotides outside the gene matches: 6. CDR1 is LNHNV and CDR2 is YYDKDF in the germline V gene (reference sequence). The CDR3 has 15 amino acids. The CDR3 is CATSARGQGSDTQYF. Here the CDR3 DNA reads TGTGCCACCAGCGCAAGGGGACAGGGGTCAGATACGCAGTATTTT.

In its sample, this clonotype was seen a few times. CDR3 residues: CASSLYRDGNQPQHF. The CDR3 DNA sequence: TGTGCCAGCAGTTTATATAGGGATGGCAATCAGCCCCAGCATTTT. The V gene is TRBV28, the J gene TRBJ1-5; D gene ambiguous. Trimming removed 1 base at V and 2 bases at J, with 9 bases between. The CDR3 contains 15 residues. Germline CDR1 MDHEN, CDR2 SYDVKM.

The chain's CDR3 is CASSQTGLSMNTEAFF. In nucleotides, the CDR3 is TGCGCCAGCAGCCAAACGGGACTCTCCATGAACACTGAAGCTTTCTTT. This chain uses TRBV5-1 with TRBJ1-1; the D gene is possibly TRBD1 (5 bases). The CDR3 is made up of 16 amino acids. Trimming took 4 bases from V and 0 from J, leaving 16 bases between them. Germline lookup yields CDR1 SGHRS and CDR2 YFSETQ.

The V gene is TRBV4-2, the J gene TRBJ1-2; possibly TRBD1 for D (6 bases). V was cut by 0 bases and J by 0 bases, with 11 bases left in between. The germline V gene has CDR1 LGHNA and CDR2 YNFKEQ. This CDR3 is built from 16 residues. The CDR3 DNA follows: TGTGCCAGCAGCCAAGACAGGGGCTTACCTAACTATGGCTACACCTTC. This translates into CASSQDRGLPNYGYTF.

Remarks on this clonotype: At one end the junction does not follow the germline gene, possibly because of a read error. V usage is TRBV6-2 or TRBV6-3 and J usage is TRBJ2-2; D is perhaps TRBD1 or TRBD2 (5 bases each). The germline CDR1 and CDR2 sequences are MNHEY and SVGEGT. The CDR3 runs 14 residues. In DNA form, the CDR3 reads TGTGCCAGCAGTTACACAGGTTCTTCCGGGGAGCTGATTTTT. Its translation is CASSYTGSSGELIF.

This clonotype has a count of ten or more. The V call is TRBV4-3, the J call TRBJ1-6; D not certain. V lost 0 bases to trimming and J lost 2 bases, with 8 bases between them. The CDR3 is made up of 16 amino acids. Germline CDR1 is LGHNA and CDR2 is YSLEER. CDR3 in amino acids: CASSQEGDTYNSPLHF. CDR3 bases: TGCGCCAGCAGCCAAGAGGGAGACACCTATAATTCACCCCTCCACTTT.

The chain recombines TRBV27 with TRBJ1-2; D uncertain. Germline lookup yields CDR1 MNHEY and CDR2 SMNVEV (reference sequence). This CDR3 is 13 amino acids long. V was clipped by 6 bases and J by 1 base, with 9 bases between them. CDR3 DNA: TGTGCCAGCAGCTCCCACATTAACTATGGCTACACCTTC. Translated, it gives CASSSHINYGYTF.

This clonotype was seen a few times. CDR3 loop: CASSSMTGGSYNEQFF. The DNA for the CDR3 is TGTGCCAGCAGCTCCATGACAGGGGGTTCCTACAATGAGCAGTTCTTC. The V call is TRBV7-9, the J call TRBJ2-1, with TRBD1 identical over 9 bases. The CDR3 runs to 16 residues. The V and J ends lost 4 bases and 1 base, in that order; junction bases with no gene match: 5. Germline V lookup: CDR1 SEHNR, CDR2 FQNEAQ (reference sequence).

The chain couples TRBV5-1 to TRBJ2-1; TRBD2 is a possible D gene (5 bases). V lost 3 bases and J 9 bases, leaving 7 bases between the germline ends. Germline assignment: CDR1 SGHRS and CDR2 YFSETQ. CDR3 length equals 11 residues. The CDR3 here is CASSWRAEQFF. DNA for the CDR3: TGCGCCAGCAGCTGGCGGGCTGAGCAGTTCTTC.

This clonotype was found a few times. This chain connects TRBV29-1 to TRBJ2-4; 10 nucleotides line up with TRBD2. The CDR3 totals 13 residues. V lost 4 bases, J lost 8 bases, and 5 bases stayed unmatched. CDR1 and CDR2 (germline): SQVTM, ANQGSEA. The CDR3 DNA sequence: TGCAGCGTTGTAGCGGGAGGCGTGGACATTCAGTACTTC. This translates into CSVVAGGVDIQYF.

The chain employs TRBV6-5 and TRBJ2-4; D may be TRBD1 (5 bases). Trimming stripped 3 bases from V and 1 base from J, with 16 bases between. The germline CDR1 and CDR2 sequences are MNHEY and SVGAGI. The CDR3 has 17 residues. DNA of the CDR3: TGTGCCAGCAGTTATTTGATGGCAGGGTGGGCCAAAAACATTCAGTACTTC. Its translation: CASSYLMAGWAKNIQYF.

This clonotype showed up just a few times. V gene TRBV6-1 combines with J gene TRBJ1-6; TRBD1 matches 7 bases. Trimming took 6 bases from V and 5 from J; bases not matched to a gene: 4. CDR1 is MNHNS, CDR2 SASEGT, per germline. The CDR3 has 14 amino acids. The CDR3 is CASRMGTDNSPLHF. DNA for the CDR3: TGTGCCAGCAGGATGGGGACAGATAATTCACCCCTCCACTTT.

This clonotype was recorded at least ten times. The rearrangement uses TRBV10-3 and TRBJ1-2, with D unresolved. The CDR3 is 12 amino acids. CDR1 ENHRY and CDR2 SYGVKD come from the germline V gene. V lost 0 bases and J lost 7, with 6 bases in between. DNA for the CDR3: TGTGCCATCAGTGAGTCCCGGGGTGGCTACACCTTC. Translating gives CAISESRGGYTF.